This TCR beta chain emerged from a study of cytomegalovirus exposure and HLA in healthy donors. Regarding the study as a whole: The authors later found most CMV-associated TCR beta chains appeared HLA-restricted.

The primer mix had 60 Vbeta and 13 Jbeta primers. Data came from immunoSEQ multiplex PCR; TCRdb stores just in-frame clones and leaves some out. The sample comprises approximately 210,000 clones, 60% to 85% of which are singletons, and approximately 1.4% rests with the top ten. Regarding this clone: Antigen unknown.

Sequencing was carried out using PBMCs. This TCR derives from a girl between 5 and 17 years old in good health and CMV-seropositive.

This chain's CDR3 is CASSPGTGSQPQHF. Written as DNA, the CDR3 is TGTGCCAGCAGTCCCGGGACAGGGAGTCAGCCCCAGCATTTT. The J gene is TRBJ1-5, the V gene TRBV6-5; 9 bases agree with TRBD1. This CDR3 region has 14 residues. Trimming removed 5 bases from V and 6 bases from J; junction bases left unmatched: 5. Germline V lookup: CDR1 MNHEY, CDR2 SVGAGI.